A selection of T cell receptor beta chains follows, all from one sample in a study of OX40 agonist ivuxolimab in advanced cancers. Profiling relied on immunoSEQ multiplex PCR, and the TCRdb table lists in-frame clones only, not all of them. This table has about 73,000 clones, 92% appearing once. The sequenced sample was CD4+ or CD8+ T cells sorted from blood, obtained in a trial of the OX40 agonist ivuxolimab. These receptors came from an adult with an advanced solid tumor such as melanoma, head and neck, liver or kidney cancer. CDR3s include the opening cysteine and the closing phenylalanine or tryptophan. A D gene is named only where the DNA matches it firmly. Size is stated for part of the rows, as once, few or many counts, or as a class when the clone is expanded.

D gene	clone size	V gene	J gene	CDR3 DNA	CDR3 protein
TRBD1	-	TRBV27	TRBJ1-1	TGTGCCAGCAGTTCACAAGCGTCCGGGACAGGAAGGTCTGAAGCTTTCTTT	CASSSQASGTGRSEAFF
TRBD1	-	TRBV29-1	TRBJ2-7	TGCAGCGTGATCCGGGACAGGGAGGATGAGCAGTACTTC	CSVIRDREDEQYF
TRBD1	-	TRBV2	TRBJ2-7	TGTGCCAGCAAGGGACAGGAGGATATCTACGAGCAGTACTTC	CASKGQEDIYEQYF
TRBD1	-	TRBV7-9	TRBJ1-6	TGTGCCAGCAGCCCCCCGGGACAGGGGTATAATTCACCCCTCCACTTT	CASSPPGQGYNSPLHF
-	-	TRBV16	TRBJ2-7	TGTGCCAGCAGCCAACCAGGGGCGGGGTACGAGCAGTACTTC	CASSQPGAGYEQYF
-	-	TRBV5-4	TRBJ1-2	TGTGCCAGCAGCTGGGGGCAGGATGGCTACACCTTC	CASSWGQDGYTF
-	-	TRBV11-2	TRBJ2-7	TGTGCCAGCAGCTTTTTGGTGGCTTCCACCTACGAGCAGTACTTC	CASSFLVASTYEQYF
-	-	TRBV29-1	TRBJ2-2	TGCAGCGTTGAGGGGCTACAGGGTGCGAACACCGGGGAGCTGTTTTTT	CSVEGLQGANTGELFF
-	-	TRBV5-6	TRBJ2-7	TGTGCCAGCAGCTTCGGGAGCTCCTACGAGCAGTACTTC	CASSFGSSYEQYF
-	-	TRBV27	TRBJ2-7	TGTGCCAGCTTAGGGGGGGAGAACGAGCAGTACTTC	CASLGGENEQYF
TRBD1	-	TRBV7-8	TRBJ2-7	TGTGCCAGCAGGAAGGACAGGGGAGGACACGAGCAGTACTTC	CASRKDRGGHEQYF
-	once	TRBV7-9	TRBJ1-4	TGTGCCAGCAGCGGGGGTCTGCCAAGTGAAAAACTGTTTTTT	CASSGGLPSEKLFF
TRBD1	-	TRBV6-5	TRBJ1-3	TGTGCCAGCAGCCCTATGACAGGGCAAAACACCATATATTTT	CASSPMTGQNTIYF